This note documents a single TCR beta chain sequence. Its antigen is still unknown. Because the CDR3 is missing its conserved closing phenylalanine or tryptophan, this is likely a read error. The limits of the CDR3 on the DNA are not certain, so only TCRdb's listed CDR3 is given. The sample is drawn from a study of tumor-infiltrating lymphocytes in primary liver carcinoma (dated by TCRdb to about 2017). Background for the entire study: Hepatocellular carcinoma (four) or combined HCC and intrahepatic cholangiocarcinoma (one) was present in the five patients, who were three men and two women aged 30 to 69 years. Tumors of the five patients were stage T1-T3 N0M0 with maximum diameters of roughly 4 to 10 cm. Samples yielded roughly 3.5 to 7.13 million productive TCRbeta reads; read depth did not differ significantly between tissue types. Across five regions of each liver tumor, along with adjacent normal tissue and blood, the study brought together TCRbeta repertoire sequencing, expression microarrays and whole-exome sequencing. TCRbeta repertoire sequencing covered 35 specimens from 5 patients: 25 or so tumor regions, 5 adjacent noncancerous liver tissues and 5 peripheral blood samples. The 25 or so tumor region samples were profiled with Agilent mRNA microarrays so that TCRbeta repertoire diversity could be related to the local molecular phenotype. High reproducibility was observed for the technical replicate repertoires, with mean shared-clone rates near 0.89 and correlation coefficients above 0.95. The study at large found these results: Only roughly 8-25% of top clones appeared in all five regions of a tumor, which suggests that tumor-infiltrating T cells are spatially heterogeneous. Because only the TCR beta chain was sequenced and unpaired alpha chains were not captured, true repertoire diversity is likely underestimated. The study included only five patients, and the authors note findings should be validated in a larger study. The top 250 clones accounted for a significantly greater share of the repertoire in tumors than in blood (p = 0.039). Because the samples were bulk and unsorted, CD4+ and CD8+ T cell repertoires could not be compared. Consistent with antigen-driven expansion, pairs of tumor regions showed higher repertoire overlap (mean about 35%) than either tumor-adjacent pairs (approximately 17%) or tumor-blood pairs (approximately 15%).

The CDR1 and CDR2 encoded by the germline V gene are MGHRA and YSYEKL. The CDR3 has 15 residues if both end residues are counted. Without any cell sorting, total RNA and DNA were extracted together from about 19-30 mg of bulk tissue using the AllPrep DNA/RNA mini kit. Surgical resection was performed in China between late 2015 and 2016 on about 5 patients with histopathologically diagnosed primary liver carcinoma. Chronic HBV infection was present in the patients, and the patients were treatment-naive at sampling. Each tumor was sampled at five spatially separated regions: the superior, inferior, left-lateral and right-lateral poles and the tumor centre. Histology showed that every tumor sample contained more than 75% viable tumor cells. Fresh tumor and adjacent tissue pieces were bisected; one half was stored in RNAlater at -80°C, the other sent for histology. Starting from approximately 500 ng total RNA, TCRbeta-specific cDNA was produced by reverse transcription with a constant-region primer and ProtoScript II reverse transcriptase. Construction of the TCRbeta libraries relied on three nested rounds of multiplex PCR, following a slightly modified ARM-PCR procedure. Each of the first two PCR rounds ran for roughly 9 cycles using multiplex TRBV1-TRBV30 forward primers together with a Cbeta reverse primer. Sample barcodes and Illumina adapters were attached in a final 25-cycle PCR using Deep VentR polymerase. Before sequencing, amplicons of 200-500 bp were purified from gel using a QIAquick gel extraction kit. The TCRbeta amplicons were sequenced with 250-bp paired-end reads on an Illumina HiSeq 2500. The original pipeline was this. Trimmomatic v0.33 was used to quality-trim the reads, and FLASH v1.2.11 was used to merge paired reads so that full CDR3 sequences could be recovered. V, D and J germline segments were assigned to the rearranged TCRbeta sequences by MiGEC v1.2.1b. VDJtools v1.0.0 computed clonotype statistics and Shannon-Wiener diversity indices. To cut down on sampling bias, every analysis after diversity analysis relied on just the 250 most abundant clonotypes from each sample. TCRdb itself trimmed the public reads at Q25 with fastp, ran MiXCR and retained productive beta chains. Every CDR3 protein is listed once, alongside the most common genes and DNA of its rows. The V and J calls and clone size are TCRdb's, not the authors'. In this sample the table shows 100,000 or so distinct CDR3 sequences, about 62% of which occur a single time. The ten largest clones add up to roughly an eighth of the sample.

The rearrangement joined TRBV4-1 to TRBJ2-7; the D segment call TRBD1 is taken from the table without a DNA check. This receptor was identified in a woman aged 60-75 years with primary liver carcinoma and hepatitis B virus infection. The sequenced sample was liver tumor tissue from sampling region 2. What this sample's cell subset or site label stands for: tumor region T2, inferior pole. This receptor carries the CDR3 CASSHPGEGGREQYL.